This TCR beta chain was identified in a study of blood T cell repertoires in COVID-19. Across the whole study: Sites across the United States, Italy and Spain contributed samples from acute and convalescent COVID-19.

All enrollees were roughly 18 to 100 years old and from roughly 22 US areas. Shortly before study entry, within 2 weeks, exposed participants had met a COVID-19 case. The CDR3 sequence is 14 residues long. The J segment lost 10 bases and the V segment lost 8 bases, leaving 10 bases of the junction unmatched. CDR1 and CDR2 (germline): SNHLY, FYNNEI. Libraries were prepared by immunoSEQ multiplex PCR; TCRdb keeps only in-frame clonotypes and omits some of them. The sample contains approximately 380,000 clones, more than 85% of which appear only once. What was sequenced was PBMCs or T cells enriched from blood (not recorded which). This chain uses TRBV2 with TRBJ1-6; 8 bases match TRBD1. The receptor's source is a woman between 35 and 50 years old who had been exposed to COVID-19. CDR3 residues: CASCTGQGISPLHF. For the CDR3, the DNA is TGTGCCAGCTGTACAGGACAGGGTATATCACCCCTCCACTTT.